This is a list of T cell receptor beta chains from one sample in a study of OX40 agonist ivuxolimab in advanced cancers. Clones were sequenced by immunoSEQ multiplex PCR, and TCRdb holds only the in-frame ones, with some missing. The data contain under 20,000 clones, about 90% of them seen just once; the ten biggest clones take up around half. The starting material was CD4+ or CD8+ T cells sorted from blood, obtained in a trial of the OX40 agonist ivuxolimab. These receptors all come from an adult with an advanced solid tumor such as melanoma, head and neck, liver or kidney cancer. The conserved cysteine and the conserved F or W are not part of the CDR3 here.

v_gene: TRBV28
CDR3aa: ASSSIEGAQQF

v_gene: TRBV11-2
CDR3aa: ASGDRPYEQY

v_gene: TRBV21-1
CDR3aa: ASSEPGQNFGAQY

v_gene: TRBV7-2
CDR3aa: ASSSGSGRGSYEQY

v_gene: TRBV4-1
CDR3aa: ASSQDIQGLNNEQF

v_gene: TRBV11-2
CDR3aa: ASSLGLAGPPNTGELF

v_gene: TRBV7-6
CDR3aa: ASSLSFGGNQPQH

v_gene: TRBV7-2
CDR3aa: ASSRTSGSVGELF

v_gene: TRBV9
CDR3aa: ASSVAGTGYEQY

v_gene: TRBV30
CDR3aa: AWSEVGWGYT